This paragraph covers one T cell receptor (beta chain) sequence. The sample originates from a study of blood T cell repertoires in COVID-19. Across the whole study: The United States, Italy and Spain were the sources of the acute and convalescent COVID-19 samples. Sources were T cells, B-cell-depleted T cells, or PBMCs; the material itself was cDNA or gDNA.

As handled by the study authors: Estimated nucleated cell counts came from reference gene primer amplification. The assay was immunoSEQ multiplex PCR, and TCRdb's table has in-frame clones only and misses some. For V, J and clone size, that table is used; D and trimming come from the DNA. This table has 110,000 or so clones, 70% to 85% appearing once. The receptor's source is a woman over 75 with active or convalescent COVID-19. Sequencing was performed on peripheral blood.

The CDR3 DNA sequence: TGTGCCAGCAGCTCGTTTAGCGGTAGCACAGATACGCAGTATTTT. Its protein product is CASSSFSGSTDTQYF. The V gene is TRBV7-9, the J gene TRBJ2-3; a possible D gene is TRBD2 (6 bases). Germline values: CDR1 SEHNR, CDR2 FQNEAQ (reference sequence). This CDR3 has 15 amino acids. Deletions cut 4 bases from V and 0 bases from J, with 11 bases between. Based on the CDR3 plus reference TRBV7-9 and TRBJ2-3, the full variable domain is DTGVSQNPRHKITKRGQNVTFRCDPISEHNRLYWYRQTLGQGPEFLTYFQNEAQLEKSRLLSDRFSAERPKGSFSTLEIQRTEQGDSAMYLCASSSFSGSTDTQYFGPGTRLTVL.